This T cell receptor beta chain derives from a study of T cells in Graves' hyperthyroidism and ophthalmopathy. Findings of the study overall: In simple terms, a model built on 13 V-J features told ophthalmopathy apart from stable hyperthyroidism. Most thyroid clonotypes that were expanded above 0.001 also turned up in blood.

In its sample, this clonotype was seen many times. Its cognate antigen is unknown. Amplification targeted TCR beta CDR3 regions from RNA transcripts. RT-PCR in the first round (using the HTBI primer set) targeted the TCR CDR3. TCRdb used MiXCR to reprocess the multiplex PCR reads, holding one entry per CDR3 protein. The top ten hold 13% of the sample, which has a few hundred thousand distinct CDR3 sequences, just over 14% seen once. J was trimmed by 4 bases and V by 6 bases; bases with no gene match: 5. Germline V lookup: CDR1 MNHNS, CDR2 SASEGT. CDR3 length: 16 amino acids. The patients, who ranged from 18 to 65 in age, presented with newly diagnosed hyperthyroidism lasting under 2 months.

The receptor was isolated from a woman aged 35 to 49 with Graves' hyperthyroidism that later progressed to Graves' ophthalmopathy. The chain employs TRBV6-1 and TRBJ2-1, with 14 bases fitting TRBD2. Sequencing was performed on blood. The CDR3 reads CASRGLAGDGYNEQFF. CDR3 in DNA: TGTGCCAGCAGGGGACTAGCGGGAGACGGTTACAATGAGCAGTTCTTC.